This paragraph reports one T cell receptor (beta chain). Germline CDR1 and CDR2: SGHDN and FVKESK. CDR3 length: 19 residues. V lost 1 base to trimming and J lost 3 bases; unmatched junction nucleotides: 7. This specimen belongs to a study of blood T cell repertoires in COVID-19. Across the study: Sites across the United States, Italy and Spain contributed samples from acute and convalescent COVID-19. From T cells, B-cell-depleted T cells, or PBMCs came the material, which was cDNA or gDNA.

Per the study methods: Scientists estimated how many nucleated cells there were by amplifying reference gene primers. The repertoire was sequenced with immunoSEQ multiplex PCR; TCRdb's copy has only in-frame clones and lacks some. From that table come the V and J calls and clone size; the DNA was used to work out D and trimming. Of 110,000 to 150,000 clones detected, 88% appear once; the ten largest clones hold roughly 10%. This rearrangement joins TRBV14 to TRBJ2-1; TRBD2 agrees at 15 bases. This receptor was taken from a man aged 50-59 years with active or convalescent COVID-19. Sequencing was performed on peripheral blood. This CDR3 reads CASSQGTSGRAAYYNEQFF. CDR3 bases: TGTGCCAGCAGCCAAGGGACTAGCGGGAGGGCCGCATACTACAATGAGCAGTTCTTC. The whole variable domain, filled in from reference TRBV14 and TRBJ2-1, reads EAGVTQFPSHSVIEKGQTVTLRCDPISGHDNLYWYRRVMGKEIKFLLHFVKESKQDESGMPNNRFLAERTGGTYSTLKVQPAELEDSGVYFCASSQGTSGRAAYYNEQFFGPGTRLTVL.